Below are 27 T cell receptor beta chains sequenced from a single sample in a study of PD-L1 blockade in urothelial cancer (dated by TCRdb to about 2017). Library construction relied on the immunoSEQ multiplex PCR assay. TCRdb obtained this table from immuneACCESS and retained in-frame rearrangements with V and J assigned. These tables miss some clones; where compared with another copy, unresolved V genes account for less than half of the shortfall, and the remainder is unexplained. Here the sample has approximately 46,000 clones; nearly 90% occur a single time. 6.5% to 8% of the sample goes to the ten largest clones. The material sequenced was PBMCs, taken around atezolizumab (anti-PD-L1) treatment. These receptors were collected from a man between 60 and 75 years old with urothelial cancer.

As to this clone: The same CDR3 is also encoded by other DNA sequences in this sample. This chain uses TRBV18 with TRBJ1-1; 7 nucleotides match TRBD1. Germline V gene lookup returns CDR1 KGHSH and CDR2 LQKENI. The ends lost 3 bases at V and 1 base at J; junction bases unmatched: 2. CDR3 length equals 14 residues. The CDR3 sequence: CASSPGTANTEAFF. In nucleotides, the CDR3 is TGTGCCAGCTCACCCGGGACAGCGAACACTGAAGCTTTCTTT.

V is TRBV18 and J is TRBJ1-4, with 9 positions matching TRBD1. V dropped 6 bases and J dropped 7; count of bases not matched to a gene: 9. This CDR3 has 15 amino acids. Germline values: CDR1 KGHSH, CDR2 LQKENI. Here the CDR3 reads CASSNPRDRVEKLFF. The DNA of the CDR3 is TGTGCCAGCTCTAACCCGAGGGACAGGGTTGAAAAACTGTTTTTT.

This chain joins TRBV6-5 and TRBJ1-5, with D unclear. Trimming removed 6 bases at V and 7 bases at J, with 13 bases between. Germline loops: CDR1 MNHEY, CDR2 SVGAGI. The CDR3 spans 13 residues. For the CDR3, the DNA is TGTGCCAGCAGAAGAGGACCGGGGCAGCCCCAGCATTTT. Residues: CASRRGPGQPQHF.

A few counts support this clone. The chain couples TRBV4-2 to TRBJ1-5; weak D call: TRBD1 (6 bases). This CDR3 has 14 amino acids. V gave up 4 bases and J gave up 5 bases, with 12 bases separating them. CDR1 is LGHNA and CDR2 is YNFKEQ in the germline V gene. The CDR3 sequence: CASSPGQPHQPQHF. DNA for the CDR3: TGTGCCAGCAGCCCAGGACAGCCTCATCAGCCCCAGCATTTT.

Here the CDR3 DNA reads TGTGCCAGCAGGCCGGGTGGGGCCAATGAAAAACTGTTTTTT. Its protein is CASRPGGANEKLFF. The chain is built from TRBV11-2 and TRBJ1-4; maybe TRBD1 (5 bases). CDR1 and CDR2 (germline): SGHAT, FQNNGV. V lost 6 bases and J 5 bases, leaving 13 bases between the germline ends. The CDR3 length is 14 residues. The full variable domain, in which reference TRBV11-2 and TRBJ1-4 provide the parts outside the CDR3, is EAGVAQSPRYKIIEKRQSVAFWCNPISGHATLYWYQQILGQGPKLLIQFQNNGVVDDSQLPKDRFSAERLKGVDSTLKIQPAKLEDSAVYLCASRPGGANEKLFFGSGTQLSVL.

With respect to this clone: Within the sample, other DNA sequences also encode this same CDR3. The V call is TRBV5-1, the J call TRBJ2-7, with D maybe TRBD2 (6 bases). There are 14 residues in the CDR3. The germline CDR1 and CDR2 sequences are SGHRS and YFSETQ. V was pared by 0 bases and J by 1 base, with 8 bases between. CDR3 DNA sequence: TGCGCCAGCAGCTTGGGGCGGGGTTCCTACGAGCAGTACTTC. Protein: CASSLGRGSYEQYF. Complete variable domain (other parts from reference TRBV5-1 and TRBJ2-7): KAGVTQTPRYLIKTRGQQVTLSCSPISGHRSVSWYQQTPGQGLQFLFEYFSETQRNKGNFPGRFSGRQFSNSRSEMNVSTLELGDSALYLCASSLGRGSYEQYFGPGTRLTVT.

The V call is TRBV10-3, the J call TRBJ1-3, with 7 positions matching TRBD1. This CDR3 region has 13 residues. The germline V gene has CDR1 ENHRY and CDR2 SYGVKD. The ends lost 6 bases at V and 6 bases at J; junction bases unmatched: 5. The CDR3 here is CAISPGTENTIYF. CDR3 DNA: TGTGCCATCAGCCCCGGGACAGAAAACACCATATATTTT.

The rearrangement joins TRBV5-1 to TRBJ2-5; 7 bases agree with TRBD1. The V gene end was trimmed by 6 bases and the J gene end by 0 bases; junction bases not matched to a gene: 11. The germline gives CDR1 SGHRS, CDR2 YFSETQ. The CDR3 runs 16 residues. CDR3 nucleotide sequence: TGCGCCAGCAATAGGGGGACAGACTCGTACCAAGAGACCCAGTACTTC. Translating it yields CASNRGTDSYQETQYF. The full variable domain, with the rest looked up from reference TRBV5-1 and TRBJ2-5, is KAGVTQTPRYLIKTRGQQVTLSCSPISGHRSVSWYQQTPGQGLQFLFEYFSETQRNKGNFPGRFSGRQFSNSRSEMNVSTLELGDSALYLCASNRGTDSYQETQYFGPGTRLLVL.

The chain has TRBV29-1 and TRBJ2-1; 7 bases match TRBD1. The CDR3 is 12 residues long. Germline loops: CDR1 SQVTM, CDR2 ANQGSEA. The V segment lost 7 bases and the J segment 3 bases; nucleotides outside the gene matches: 3. In nucleotides, the CDR3 is TGCAGCGAAAGGGACAGCTACAATGAGCAGTTCTTC. Translated: CSERDSYNEQFF.

V usage is TRBV7-2 and J usage is TRBJ1-1, with 9 bases that match TRBD1. The CDR3 consists of 13 residues. CDR1 is SGHTA, CDR2 FQGNSA, per germline. V shed 6 bases and J 4 bases; nucleotides not matched to a gene: 3. This chain's CDR3 is CASSWDRATEAFF. CDR3 sequence (DNA): TGTGCCAGCAGTTGGGACAGGGCCACTGAAGCTTTCTTT. Together with reference TRBV7-2 and TRBJ1-1, the CDR3 gives the full variable domain: GAGVSQSPSNKVTEKGKDVELRCDPISGHTALYWYRQSLGQGLEFLIYFQGNSAPDKSGLPSDRFSAERTGGSVSTLTIQRTQQEDSAVYLCASSWDRATEAFFGQGTRLTVV.

The V call is TRBV30, the J call TRBJ1-5; TRBD1 is a possible D gene (5 bases). The CDR3 sequence is 15 residues long. V lost 0 bases and J 7 bases, leaving 16 bases between the germline ends. The V gene's germline CDR1 is GTSNPN and CDR2 SVGIG (reference sequence). CDR3 DNA: TGTGCCTGGAGTGTATGGGGCCAGGGTACCCAGCCCCAGCATTTT. Residues: CAWSVWGQGTQPQHF.

V and J are TRBV2 and TRBJ1-1, with TRBD1 matching over 11 bases. V dropped 7 bases and J dropped 10; count of bases not matched to a gene: 11. CDR1 SNHLY and CDR2 FYNNEI come from the germline V gene. CDR3 length: 14 residues. Here the CDR3 reads CASIFGQGAGGAFF. Here the CDR3 DNA reads TGTGCCAGCATTTTTGGACAGGGGGCAGGGGGAGCTTTCTTT.

The chain couples TRBV2 to TRBJ2-5; TRBD2 aligns across 7 bases. Trimming at V came to 4 bases and at J to 4 bases, leaving 3 bases not matched to a gene. This CDR3 comprises 13 residues. Per germline, CDR1 SNHLY and CDR2 FYNNEI. The CDR3 DNA follows: TGTGCCAGCAGTGGGACTAGGGGAGAGACCCAGTACTTC. It is translated as CASSGTRGETQYF.

The V call is TRBV10-3, the J call TRBJ1-2, with TRBD1 matching 7 bases. V dropped 8 bases and J dropped 3; count of bases not matched to a gene: 6. Looked up from germline, CDR1 is ENHRY and CDR2 is SYGVKD. This CDR3 spans 13 amino acids. CDR3 sequence reads: CAIGGRGDYGYTF. Written as DNA, the CDR3 is TGTGCCATCGGCGGCAGGGGGGACTATGGCTACACCTTC.

The table lists this clone with a few counts. The chain is built from TRBV10-1 and TRBJ1-1, with a tentative D call TRBD1 (5 bases). Germline V lookup: CDR1 WNHNN, CDR2 SYGVQD (reference sequence). The CDR3 sequence is 15 residues long. The V end was cut by 4 bases, the J end by 4 bases, with 16 bases between. This chain's CDR3 is CASSVSRGRGTEAFF. CDR3 sequence (DNA): TGCGCCAGCAGTGTTAGTAGGGGCCGAGGCACTGAAGCTTTCTTT.

The J gene is TRBJ2-2, the V gene TRBV18, with 10 bases lining up with TRBD1. The CDR3 is made up of 16 amino acids. Germline V CDR1 and CDR2: KGHSH, LQKENI. Trimming cost V 2 bases and J 7 bases; bases outside gene matches: 7. Here the CDR3 reads CASSPISTGGGGELFF. Here the CDR3 DNA reads TGTGCCAGCTCACCAATATCGACAGGGGGCGGCGGGGAGCTGTTTTTT.

The chain is built from TRBV6-5 and TRBJ2-5, with 8 nucleotides matching TRBD2. V lost 5 bases to trimming and J lost 5 bases; unmatched junction nucleotides: 7. The CDR3 extends over 14 amino acids. Germline lookup yields CDR1 MNHEY and CDR2 SVGAGI. The CDR3 bases are TGTGCCAGCAGTCGCGGGGGGCCCCAGGAGACCCAGTACTTC. This sequence encodes CASSRGGPQETQYF.

This chain links TRBV18 with TRBJ1-1, with TRBD1 matching over 8 bases. The CDR3 totals 15 residues. Germline values: CDR1 KGHSH, CDR2 LQKENI. The trim removed 3 bases at V and 1 base at J, leaving 4 bases unmatched. CDR3 nucleotides: TGTGCCAGCTCACCGATCCAGGGGGCGAACACTGAAGCTTTCTTT. This sequence encodes CASSPIQGANTEAFF.

V gene TRBV5-4 combines with J gene TRBJ2-2; tentatively, D is TRBD1 (5 bases). The V end lost 4 bases, the J end lost 1 base, and 8 bases lay between the germline ends. Looked up from germline, CDR1 is SGHNT and CDR2 is YYREEE (reference sequence). This CDR3 spans 14 amino acids. CDR3: CASSRTGNTGELFF. The CDR3 DNA follows: TGTGCCAGCAGCCGTACAGGGAACACCGGGGAGCTGTTTTTT.

The CDR3 nucleotides are TGTGCCAGCAGCTTAAGCGGGGCCGGGGAGCTGTTTTTT. It translates to CASSLSGAGELFF. J is TRBJ2-2 and V is TRBV7-2; 7 bases match TRBD2. The CDR3 has 13 residues. Germline assignment: CDR1 SGHTA and CDR2 FQGNSA. J was trimmed by 6 bases and V by 2 bases; bases with no gene match: 0. The whole variable domain, filled in from reference TRBV7-2 and TRBJ2-2, reads GAGVSQSPSNKVTEKGKDVELRCDPISGHTALYWYRQSLGQGLEFLIYFQGNSAPDKSGLPSDRFSAERTGGSVSTLTIQRTQQEDSAVYLCASSLSGAGELFFGEGSRLTVL.

The DNA for the CDR3 is TGTGCCAGCAGCCCGACCGCCCTAGCGGGCGGAAGGGGTGAGCAGTTCTTC. Its translation: CASSPTALAGGRGEQFF. The V call is TRBV11-3, the J call TRBJ2-1; TRBD2 matches at 8 bases. V shed 5 bases, J shed 9 bases, and the junction held 18 bases outside the gene matches. CDR1 is SGHNT, CDR2 YENEEA, per germline. The CDR3 runs 17 residues.

The J gene is TRBJ1-6, the V gene TRBV21-1; the table's D call, TRBD1, was not checked against the DNA. TRBV21-1 is a pseudogene locus. The CDR3 spans 16 residues. CDR3 protein: CASSKDRGRYKSPLHF. CDR3 coding DNA: TGTGCCAGCAGCAAAGACAGGGGAAGGTATAAATCACCCCTCCACTTT.

The rearrangement links TRBV2 to TRBJ2-7, with TRBD2 matching 14 bases. CDR3 length: 21 amino acids. Germline CDR1 is SNHLY and CDR2 is FYNNEI. V shed 4 bases, J shed 2 bases, and the junction held 19 bases outside the gene matches. CDR3 sequence reads: CASSAGRGLRTSGGYAYEQYF. CDR3 DNA: TGTGCCAGCAGTGCCGGCAGGGGGCTACGGACTAGCGGGGGGTATGCCTACGAGCAGTACTTC.

The chain carries TRBV10-1 and TRBJ2-3, with a weak D call TRBD2 (5 bases). The V gene's germline CDR1 is WNHNN and CDR2 SYGVQD (reference sequence). V lost 4 bases and J 1 base, leaving 9 bases between the germline ends. This CDR3 has 14 residues. CDR3 bases: TGCGCCAGCAGTGCTAGCATGGGCACAGATACGCAGTATTTT. Its protein is CASSASMGTDTQYF.

The J gene is TRBJ1-2, the V gene TRBV30; 7 bases map to TRBD1. The CDR3 contains 13 residues. The J segment lost 7 bases and the V segment lost 3 bases, leaving 8 bases of the junction unmatched. From germline, CDR1 is GTSNPN and CDR2 SVGIG (reference sequence). CDR3 DNA: TGTGCCTGGAGCCTAGACAGGGTAGCTGGCTACACCTTC. Protein: CAWSLDRVAGYTF.

DNA for the CDR3: TGCGCCAGCAGCCGCGGACTAGCGGGGGGGCGCATAGATACGCAGTATTTT. The encoded protein is CASSRGLAGGRIDTQYF. The V call is TRBV5-1, the J call TRBJ2-3, with 15 bases lining up with TRBD2. From germline, CDR1 is SGHRS and CDR2 YFSETQ. The CDR3 spans 17 residues. V lost 4 bases to trimming and J lost 5 bases; unmatched junction nucleotides: 8.

The chain uses TRBV5-8 and TRBJ1-6, with TRBD1 as a possible D gene (5 bases). The germline gives CDR1 SGHTS, CDR2 YDEGEE. CDR3 size: 14 residues. With 1 base removed from V and 4 bases from J, the gap between germline ends came to 6 bases. The CDR3 DNA follows: TGTGCCAGCAGCTTGACAGGATATAATTCACCCCTCCACTTT. Translation: CASSLTGYNSPLHF.